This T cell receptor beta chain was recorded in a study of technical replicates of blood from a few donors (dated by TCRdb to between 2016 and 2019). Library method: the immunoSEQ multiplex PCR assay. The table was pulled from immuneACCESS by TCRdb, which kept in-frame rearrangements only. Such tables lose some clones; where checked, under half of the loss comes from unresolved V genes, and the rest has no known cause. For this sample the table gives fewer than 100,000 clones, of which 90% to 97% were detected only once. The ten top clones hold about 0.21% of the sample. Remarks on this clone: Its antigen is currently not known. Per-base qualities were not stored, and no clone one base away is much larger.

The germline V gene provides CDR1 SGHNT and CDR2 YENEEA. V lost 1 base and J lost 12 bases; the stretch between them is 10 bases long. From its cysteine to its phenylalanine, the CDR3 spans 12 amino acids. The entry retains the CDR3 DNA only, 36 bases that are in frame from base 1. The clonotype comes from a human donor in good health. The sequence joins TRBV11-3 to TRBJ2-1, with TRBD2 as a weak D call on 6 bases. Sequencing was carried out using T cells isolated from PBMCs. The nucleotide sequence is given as TGTGCCAGCAGCTTAGGCGGGAATTTGCAGTTCTTC. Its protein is CASSLGGNLQFF.